Below, 20 T cell receptor beta chains from the same sample are listed, as sequenced in a study of blood T cell repertoires in COVID-19. This table comes from immunoSEQ multiplex PCR, and its TCRdb copy is limited to in-frame clones, with some not included. Among over 85,000 clones, around 80% were seen once, and the ten largest hold roughly 25%. Input material: peripheral blood. Receptors originate from a man aged 55-75 years with acute or convalescent COVID-19.

The chain uses TRBV3-1 (or the pseudogene TRBV3-2) and TRBJ2-1; a weak D match, TRBD2 (5 bases). Trimming took 7 bases from V and 1 from J, leaving 11 bases between them. From germline, CDR1 is LGHDT and CDR2 YNNKEL (reference sequence). This CDR3 is built from 14 residues. The CDR3 DNA follows: TGTGCCAGCACCCGAGGAGGATCCTACAATGAGCAGTTCTTC. It yields the protein CASTRGGSYNEQFF.

The chain recombines TRBV4-1 with TRBJ1-2; TRBD1 matches 10 bases. With 1 base clipped from V and 1 base from J, the junction kept 3 bases outside the gene matches. The CDR3 spans 16 residues. CDR1 and CDR2 from the germline V gene are MGHRA and YSYEKL. DNA for the CDR3: TGCGCCAGCAGCCAAGGAGACAGGGGGCGTAACTATGGCTACACCTTC. Translation: CASSQGDRGRNYGYTF.

The chain employs TRBV7-9 and TRBJ2-2; 8 nucleotides agree with TRBD1. The V gene's germline CDR1 is SEHNR and CDR2 FQNEAQ (reference sequence). CDR3 length equals 15 residues. V was clipped by 5 bases and J by 7 bases; unmatched bases: 9. CDR3 protein: CASSLGTGKGGELFF. CDR3 DNA sequence: TGTGCCAGCAGCCTCGGGACAGGAAAGGGCGGGGAGCTGTTTTTT.

The chain is built from TRBV28 and TRBJ2-7, with 10 bases matching TRBD1. Trimming at V came to 5 bases and at J to 6 bases, leaving 10 bases not matched to a gene. CDR3 length: 15 residues. Germline assignment: CDR1 MDHEN and CDR2 SYDVKM. The CDR3 is CASSLRDRGRGEQYF. CDR3 DNA sequence: TGTGCCAGCAGTCTCCGGGACAGGGGACGGGGCGAGCAGTACTTC. Combining the CDR3 with reference TRBV28 and TRBJ2-7 gives the whole variable domain DVKVTQSSRYLVKRTGEKVFLECVQDMDHENMFWYRQDPGLGLRLIYFSYDVKMKEKGDIPEGYSVSREKKERFSLILESASTNQTSMYLCASSLRDRGRGEQYFGPGTRLTVT.

V gene TRBV6-5 combines with J gene TRBJ2-7; possibly TRBD2 for D (5 bases). V was shortened by 8 bases and J by 5 bases, with 16 bases between the two germline ends. Germline CDR1 reads MNHEY; CDR2 reads SVGAGI. This CDR3 region has 13 residues. The CDR3 reads CASQRTSRNEQYF. The CDR3 DNA sequence: TGTGCCAGCCAGCGGACCTCCAGGAACGAGCAGTACTTC.

The V gene is TRBV10-3, the J gene TRBJ2-2, with D possibly being TRBD1 (5 bases). Trimming cost V 2 bases and J 6 bases, with 10 bases left between them. This CDR3 is built from 14 residues. Germline assignment: CDR1 ENHRY and CDR2 SYGVKD. The CDR3 spells CAISEVSRAGELFF. The CDR3 DNA is TGTGCCATCAGTGAGGTCTCCAGGGCCGGGGAGCTGTTTTTT.

This CDR3 reads CASGTGTYSYEQYF. The CDR3 bases are TGTGCTAGTGGCACCGGGACTTACTCCTACGAGCAGTACTTC. The genes are TRBV12-5 and TRBJ2-7; D might be TRBD2 (6 bases). Germline CDR1 LGHNT, CDR2 FRNRAP. V shed 6 bases and J shed 0 bases, with 12 bases lying between them. This CDR3 has 14 amino acids.

This chain uses TRBV10-3 with TRBJ2-2; D is possibly TRBD1 (6 bases). The V end was cut by 4 bases, the J end by 4 bases, with 13 bases between. The CDR3 has 15 amino acids. Germline CDR1 and CDR2: ENHRY and SYGVKD. The DNA for the CDR3 is TGTGCCATCAGTGTACAGGGATGGGGCACCGGGGAGCTGTTTTTT. Its translation is CAISVQGWGTGELFF.

This clone was seen just once. V and J are TRBV19 and TRBJ2-1; 9 bases map to TRBD1. Losses at the gene ends were 1 base for V and 8 bases for J; bases not matched to a gene: 6. The CDR3 covers 15 residues. Germline assignment: CDR1 LNHDA and CDR2 SQIVND (reference sequence). Here the CDR3 reads CASSIVGTGIHEQFF. The CDR3 region has the DNA TGTGCCAGTAGTATAGTTGGGACAGGGATCCATGAGCAGTTCTTC.

The chain recombines TRBV5-4 with TRBJ1-2, with TRBD1 matching over 7 bases. Germline V gene data show CDR1 as SGHNT and CDR2 as YYREEE (reference sequence). The junction had 16 bases not matched to a gene; V was cut back by 4 bases and J by 7 bases. The CDR3 has 16 amino acids. The CDR3 DNA reads TGTGCCAGCAGCCTAGGGGGTGCTGAAGGGGGCTTTGGCTACACCTTC. It translates to CASSLGGAEGGFGYTF.

The rearrangement uses TRBV6-5 and TRBJ1-5; D gene uncertain. Germline assignment: CDR1 MNHEY and CDR2 SVGAGI. The CDR3 length is 14 residues. Trimming stripped 10 bases from V and 5 bases from J, with 18 bases between. The CDR3 DNA reads TGTGCCACCCAGTCGACTAGGGCCCATCAGCCCCAGCATTTT. Translated, it gives CATQSTRAHQPQHF.

The chain links TRBV2 to TRBJ2-7, with 8 positions matching TRBD2. V was clipped by 3 bases and J by 0 bases; unmatched bases: 4. There are 15 residues in the CDR3. Germline V gene lookup returns CDR1 SNHLY and CDR2 FYNNEI. The CDR3, as DNA: TGTGCCAGCAGTGAGCGGCGGGGGGACTCCTACGAGCAGTACGTC. Encoded protein: CASSERRGDSYEQYV.

The J gene is TRBJ2-3, the V gene TRBV3-1 (or the pseudogene TRBV3-2); D not certain. Trimming took off 5 bases at V and 6 bases at J, with 15 bases between the two ends. The CDR3 is 14 amino acids. In germline, CDR1 is LGHDT, CDR2 YNNKEL (reference sequence). The CDR3 loop reads CASSKRTTEDTQYF. For the CDR3, the DNA is TGTGCCAGCAGCAAACGAACCACCGAGGATACGCAGTATTTT.

This clone appeared a single time. The V call is TRBV5-1, the J call TRBJ2-7, with D perhaps matching TRBD2 (6 bases). V lost 0 bases and J lost 0, with 16 bases in between. Per germline, CDR1 SGHRS and CDR2 YFSETQ. CDR3 length: 17 residues. The chain's CDR3 is CASSLAQGAGTSYEQYF. The CDR3 DNA reads TGCGCCAGCAGCTTGGCCCAGGGAGCGGGCACCTCCTACGAGCAGTACTTC. The entire variable domain, with the rest obtained from reference TRBV5-1 and TRBJ2-7, is as follows: KAGVTQTPRYLIKTRGQQVTLSCSPISGHRSVSWYQQTPGQGLQFLFEYFSETQRNKGNFPGRFSGRQFSNSRSEMNVSTLELGDSALYLCASSLAQGAGTSYEQYFGPGTRLTVT.

CDR3 sequence: CASSLAFEEVNYGYTF. In DNA, the CDR3 is TGTGCCAGCAGCTTGGCCTTTGAGGAGGTTAACTATGGCTACACCTTC. The V call is TRBV5-5, the J call TRBJ1-2; no clear D gene. This CDR3 spans 16 amino acids. Trimming took 0 bases from V and 1 from J, leaving 13 bases between them. Germline-derived CDR1 and CDR2 are SGHKS and YYEKEE (reference sequence).

The chain recombines TRBV5-4 with TRBJ2-2, with unresolved D. Germline CDR1 and CDR2: SGHNT and YYREEE (reference sequence). V dropped 4 bases and J dropped 4 bases, with 11 bases sitting between them. The CDR3 has 14 residues. CDR3 nucleotides: TGTGCCAGCAGCCAGTTTACACCCACCGGGGAGCTGTTTTTT. Its translation is CASSQFTPTGELFF.

The rearrangement uses TRBV7-8 and TRBJ2-3; D is unclear. The CDR3 is 13 residues long. Trimming shortened V by 1 base and J by 5 bases, and 7 bases separated the two germline ends. Germline V gene sequence: CDR1 SGHVS, CDR2 FQNEAQ. Here the CDR3 reads CASSLVRQDTQYF. As DNA, the CDR3 is TGTGCCAGCAGCTTAGTCAGGCAAGATACGCAGTATTTT.

This clone turned up a few times. The rearrangement joins TRBV28 to TRBJ1-4; D is undetermined. CDR1 and CDR2 (germline): MDHEN, SYDVKM. Trimming removed 6 bases at V and 4 bases at J, with 12 bases between. The CDR3 extends over 14 amino acids. The CDR3 nucleotides are TGTGCCAGCAGCGGTCCGGGGATTAATGAAAAACTGTTTTTT. Its protein product is CASSGPGINEKLFF. Based on the CDR3 plus reference TRBV28 and TRBJ1-4, the full variable domain is DVKVTQSSRYLVKRTGEKVFLECVQDMDHENMFWYRQDPGLGLRLIYFSYDVKMKEKGDIPEGYSVSREKKERFSLILESASTNQTSMYLCASSGPGINEKLFFGSGTQLSVL.

Comment on this clone: Germline and junction disagree at one end, which may indicate a read error. The same CDR3 can be traced to other DNA sequences in this sample. The chain couples TRBV2 to TRBJ1-4; unclear D gene. The germline gives CDR1 SNHLY, CDR2 FYNNEI. The CDR3 has 13 amino acids. CDR3 sequence (DNA): TGTGCTAGCACCCTTGTCTCCAATGAAAAACTGTTTTTT. Amino acids: CASTLVSNEKLFF.

The V gene is TRBV27, the J gene TRBJ1-5; 7 bases agree with TRBD1. The length of the CDR3 is 13 residues. The V and J ends lost 6 bases and 11 bases, in that order; junction bases with no gene match: 10. Germline V gene lookup returns CDR1 MNHEY and CDR2 SMNVEV (reference sequence). In DNA form, the CDR3 reads TGTGCCAGCAGGCAGGGGGGCCTTGGGACCCAGCATTTT. Its protein is CASRQGGLGTQHF.